The 30 T cell receptor beta chains below come from one sample, sequenced in a study. Treg sorting used a CD4+CD25+CD127-/low gate. MiXCR, applied by TCRdb to the 5' RACE reads, yields one record per CDR3 protein. This table has around 55,000 distinct CDR3 sequences, about 20% appearing once. What was sequenced was tumor-infiltrating Tregs sorted from the breast tumor. The receptor set was obtained from a female donor with breast cancer.

This chain connects TRBV5-1 to TRBJ1-1, with D unclear. Per germline, CDR1 SGHRS and CDR2 YFSETQ. V dropped 5 bases and J dropped 1 base, with 9 bases sitting between them. This CDR3 spans 13 amino acids. Here the CDR3 reads CASRLSGNTEAFF. CDR3 in DNA: TGCGCCAGCAGACTTTCAGGGAACACTGAAGCTTTCTTT. Using reference TRBV5-1 and TRBJ1-1 for the parts outside the CDR3, the full variable domain is KAGVTQTPRYLIKTRGQQVTLSCSPISGHRSVSWYQQTPGQGLQFLFEYFSETQRNKGNFPGRFSGRQFSNSRSEMNVSTLELGDSALYLCASRLSGNTEAFFGQGTRLTVV.

This clonotype was found a few times. V is TRBV7-9 and J is TRBJ2-6; D assignment may be TRBD1 or TRBD2 (5 bases each). The CDR3 runs 17 residues. Trimming shortened V by 4 bases and J by 0 bases, and 13 bases separated the two germline ends. CDR1 is SEHNR and CDR2 is FQNEAQ in the germline V gene (reference sequence). In nucleotides, the CDR3 is TGTGCCAGCAGCTCTGCCGGGGCGTCCTCTGGGGCCAACGTCCTGACTTTC. Amino acid sequence: CASSSAGASSGANVLTF.

The chain carries TRBV7-2 and TRBJ1-3, with D hard to call. This CDR3 comprises 17 residues. V lost 5 bases and J lost 2, with 19 bases in between. The V gene's germline CDR1 is SGHTA and CDR2 FQGNSA. CDR3 in DNA: TGTGCCAGCAGCCAGAGCTATAGGGTCCTAGCTGGAAACACCATATATTTT. Protein product: CASSQSYRVLAGNTIYF. Drawing the rest from reference TRBV7-2 and TRBJ1-3, the complete variable domain is GAGVSQSPSNKVTEKGKDVELRCDPISGHTALYWYRQSLGQGLEFLIYFQGNSAPDKSGLPSDRFSAERTGGSVSTLTIQRTQQEDSAVYLCASSQSYRVLAGNTIYFGEGSWLTVV.

This clonotype was observed a few times. This chain uses TRBV20-1 with TRBJ2-5; D may be TRBD1 (7 bases). The length of the CDR3 is 14 residues. CDR1 is DFQATT, CDR2 SNEGSKA, per germline (reference sequence). The V end lost 0 bases, the J end lost 4 bases, and 12 bases lay between the germline ends. DNA of the CDR3: TGCAGTGCTAGAGATCGGAGGGGGCGAGAGACCCAGTACTTC. Its protein product is CSARDRRGRETQYF.

This chain uses TRBV28 with TRBJ1-3, with D unresolved. From germline, CDR1 is MDHEN and CDR2 SYDVKM. This CDR3 region has 14 residues. Between the trimmed V and J ends, which lost 1 base and 3 bases, there was a span of 7 bases. CDR3 in amino acids: CASSLSNGGNTIYF. DNA for the CDR3: TGTGCCAGCAGTTTATCGAATGGTGGAAACACCATATATTTT.

CDR3 sequence: CSVAGASSYEQYF. CDR3 coding DNA: TGCAGCGTCGCCGGGGCTAGCTCCTACGAGCAGTACTTC. The chain combines TRBV29-1 with TRBJ2-7; either TRBD1 or TRBD2 may fit D (5 bases each). Trimming stripped 6 bases from V and 0 bases from J, with 12 bases between. The CDR3 contains 13 residues. CDR1 SQVTM and CDR2 ANQGSEA come from the germline V gene.

The J gene is TRBJ2-3, the V gene TRBV20-1, with D possibly matching TRBD2 (5 bases). CDR1 is DFQATT and CDR2 is SNEGSKA in the germline V gene (reference sequence). Trimming left V 4 bases short and J 2 bases short, with 13 bases between. This CDR3 has 14 amino acids. The DNA of the CDR3 is TGCAGTGCTATGCTAGCTGGGTCCACAGATACGCAGTATTTT. Translated, it gives CSAMLAGSTDTQYF.

This clonotype was counted only a few times. This sequence joins TRBV5-6 and TRBJ2-2, with a possible D match to TRBD2 (5 bases). This CDR3 is built from 18 residues. With 3 bases removed from V and 7 bases from J, the gap between germline ends came to 25 bases. The germline V gene encodes CDR1 SGHDT and CDR2 YYEEEE. CDR3 DNA sequence: TGTGCCAGCAGCTCGACTATTACGCGAGAAAGAAAATTCGGGGAGCTGTTTTTT. It is translated as CASSSTITRERKFGELFF.

This clonotype was observed at least ten times. This sequence joins TRBV20-1 and TRBJ2-1; no clear D. V was cut by 2 bases and J by 0 bases, with 8 bases left in between. This CDR3 comprises 14 residues. Germline CDR1 reads DFQATT; CDR2 reads SNEGSKA (reference sequence). This CDR3 reads CSARRVNSYNEQFF. The CDR3 DNA reads TGCAGTGCTAGACGTGTTAACTCCTACAATGAGCAGTTCTTC.

The chain uses TRBV7-9 and TRBJ2-1, with 7 bases that match TRBD2. Unmatched junction bases numbered 9, after V lost 7 bases and J lost 6 bases. The CDR3 covers 14 residues. The germline CDR1 and CDR2 sequences are SEHNR and FQNEAQ (reference sequence). The CDR3 loop reads CASNTGTTFNEQFF. The CDR3 nucleotides read TGTGCCAGCAACACCGGGACTACCTTCAATGAGCAGTTCTTC.

V gene TRBV7-9 combines with J gene TRBJ2-1, with D unresolved. CDR3 length: 14 amino acids. The germline gives CDR1 SEHNR, CDR2 FQNEAQ (reference sequence). V shed 3 bases and J shed 5 bases, with 11 bases lying between them. This CDR3 is CASSFGSTNNEQFF. CDR3 bases: TGTGCCAGCAGCTTTGGTAGCACAAACAATGAGCAGTTCTTC. The full variable domain, rest sourced from reference TRBV7-9 and TRBJ2-1, is DTGVSQNPRHKITKRGQNVTFRCDPISEHNRLYWYRQTLGQGPEFLTYFQNEAQLEKSRLLSDRFSAERPKGSFSTLEIQRTEQGDSAMYLCASSFGSTNNEQFFGPGTRLTVL.

This clonotype was seen a few times. The V gene is TRBV5-1, the J gene TRBJ1-3; D ambiguous. Looked up from germline, CDR1 is SGHRS and CDR2 is YFSETQ. The V and J ends lost 0 bases and 3 bases respectively, with 7 bases between them. The CDR3 totals 14 residues. CDR3 sequence (DNA): TGCGCCAGCAGCTTGGGGGCGTTTGGAAACACCATATATTTT. This sequence encodes CASSLGAFGNTIYF.

There are a few counts of this clonotype. The V gene is TRBV20-1, the J gene TRBJ1-2, with D uncertain. The V gene lost 3 bases and the J gene lost 8 bases, with 22 bases spanning the gap. Germline CDR1 and CDR2: DFQATT and SNEGSKA (reference sequence). The CDR3 runs to 15 residues. The CDR3 loop reads CSASPPAKGIVGYTF. In DNA, the CDR3 is TGCAGTGCTAGCCCCCCCGCGAAGGGTATAGTAGGCTACACCTTC.

This clonotype appeared a single time. A read error may explain this, as a much larger clone is one base away. CDR3 DNA sequence: TGTGCCAGCGAGCCAAGCAGGACAGACAATGAGCAGTCCTTC. Translated, it gives CASEPSRTDNEQSF. The rearrangement uses TRBV6-2 or TRBV6-3 and TRBJ2-1, with D possibly being TRBD1 (6 bases). Germline assignment: CDR1 MNHEY and CDR2 SVGEGT. This CDR3 region has 14 residues.

The chain couples TRBV7-2 to TRBJ2-1, with no clear D. Germline lookup yields CDR1 SGHTA and CDR2 FQGNSA. V lost 4 bases, J lost 0 bases, and 10 bases lay in between. This CDR3 is built from 15 residues. CDR3 coding DNA: TGTGCCAGCAGCTCCGCAGGTCCCTCCTACAATGAGCAGTTCTTC. Its translation: CASSSAGPSYNEQFF.

This clonotype was picked up many times. CDR3 in amino acids: CSAESHSSYEQYF. The CDR3 DNA follows: TGCAGCGCCGAATCGCACTCCTCCTACGAGCAGTACTTC. The chain has TRBV29-1 and TRBJ2-7; D call uncertain. Germline-derived CDR1 and CDR2 are SQVTM and ANQGSEA. CDR3 size: 13 residues. V lost 7 bases and J 0 bases, leaving 13 bases between the germline ends.

This clonotype has only a few counts. This chain connects TRBV4-2 to TRBJ2-2, with 9 bases lining up with TRBD2. Trimming removed 0 bases from V and 2 bases from J; junction bases left unmatched: 7. Germline CDR1 LGHNA, CDR2 YNFKEQ. The CDR3 contains 18 residues. The CDR3 region is CASSQDRVTSGNTGELFF. For the CDR3, the DNA is TGTGCCAGCAGCCAAGATCGGGTGACTAGCGGAAACACCGGGGAGCTGTTTTTT.

A word on this clonotype: A read error may explain this, as a much larger clone is one base away. The chain has TRBV5-1 and TRBJ1-1, with a tentative D call TRBD1 (5 bases). The CDR3 covers 15 residues. V lost 4 bases, J lost 4 bases, and 17 bases lay in between. Germline V gene lookup returns CDR1 SGHRS and CDR2 YFSETQ. The CDR3 DNA is TGCGCCAGCAGCCAAGTTCAGGGAGGCGGCACTGAAGCTTTCTTT. This encodes CASSQVQGGGTEAFF.

This clonotype was seen only a few times. This chain links TRBV11-2 with TRBJ1-1; a possible D gene is TRBD1 (5 bases). The CDR3 covers 16 residues. Trimming stripped 5 bases from V and 0 bases from J, with 16 bases between. Germline V gives CDR1 SGHAT, CDR2 FQNNGV. DNA for the CDR3: TGTGCCAGCAGCCGACACGTTGGGGGGTTGAACACTGAAGCTTTCTTT. This codes for CASSRHVGGLNTEAFF.

The sample holds a few counts of this clonotype. The genes are TRBV4-1 and TRBJ1-1; D remains unclear. The CDR3 contains 15 residues. Trimming took off 1 base at V and 1 base at J, with 10 bases between the two ends. The germline V gene encodes CDR1 MGHRA and CDR2 YSYEKL. The CDR3 coding sequence is TGCGCCAGCAGCCAAGGAGCAGGTGGGAACACTGAAGCTTTCTTT. This sequence encodes CASSQGAGGNTEAFF.

V is TRBV2 and J is TRBJ1-6, with D possibly TRBD1 on 5 matching bases. The CDR3 runs to 15 residues. V was cut by 5 bases and J by 5 bases, with 13 bases left in between. CDR1 is SNHLY and CDR2 is FYNNEI in the germline V gene. The CDR3 DNA reads TGTGCCAGCAGTAAAGAGGGACTCGATAATTCACCCCTCCACTTT. Protein sequence: CASSKEGLDNSPLHF.

The chain links TRBV24-1 to TRBJ2-7; possibly TRBD2 for D (5 bases). The CDR3 length is 11 residues. Trimming took off 5 bases at V and 4 bases at J, with 5 bases between the two ends. CDR1 KGHDR and CDR2 SFDVKD come from the germline V gene. The CDR3 sequence: CATSAGYEQYF. In DNA form, the CDR3 reads TGTGCCACCAGTGCGGGGTACGAGCAGTACTTC.

This clonotype appeared a few times. This may be a read error: a much more frequent sequence differs by one nucleotide. CDR3 sequence (DNA): TGCGCCAGCAGCTTACCACGGACTAGCGGGAGCACGGCAGGTGAGCAGTGCTTC. This translates into CASSLPRTSGSTAGEQCF. J is TRBJ2-1 and V is TRBV5-1; 13 bases are a match to TRBD2. Per the germline V gene, CDR1 is SGHRS and CDR2 is YFSETQ. This CDR3 contains 18 residues.

This rearrangement joins TRBV29-1 to TRBJ2-1; 10 nucleotides match TRBD2. V lost 6 bases to trimming and J lost 5 bases; unmatched junction nucleotides: 10. In germline, CDR1 is SQVTM, CDR2 ANQGSEA. This CDR3 region has 15 residues. The CDR3 coding sequence is TGCAGCGTCAAGAGGAGCGGGAGGGTGAACAATGAGCAGTTCTTC. Protein: CSVKRSGRVNNEQFF.

The chain carries TRBV28 and TRBJ2-1; D is possibly TRBD1 or TRBD2 (5 bases each). Germline CDR1 is MDHEN and CDR2 is SYDVKM. V lost 6 bases, J lost 6 bases, and 21 bases lay in between. This CDR3 comprises 16 residues. The CDR3 coding sequence is TGTGCCAGCAGCCCAAGGTTTGGGGGAATCCGCAATGAGCAGTTCTTC. Translated: CASSPRFGGIRNEQFF. Based on the CDR3 plus reference TRBV28 and TRBJ2-1, the full variable domain is DVKVTQSSRYLVKRTGEKVFLECVQDMDHENMFWYRQDPGLGLRLIYFSYDVKMKEKGDIPEGYSVSREKKERFSLILESASTNQTSMYLCASSPRFGGIRNEQFFGPGTRLTVL.

This clonotype was counted once. The junction and the germline gene differ at one end; a read error may be behind it. The chain couples TRBV5-1 to TRBJ1-1, with 7 bases matching TRBD1. CDR1 is SGHRS, CDR2 YFSETQ, per germline. The CDR3 is 14 amino acids. DNA of the CDR3: TGCGCCAGCAGCTTAACCAGGGGGATAACTGAAGCTTGCTTT. Protein product: CASSLTRGITEACF.

This clonotype turned up a few times. The chain employs TRBV12-3 or TRBV12-4 and TRBJ2-5, with D uncertain. V was clipped by 2 bases and J by 2 bases, with 9 bases between them. The CDR3 has 14 amino acids. CDR3 nucleotides: TGTGCCAGCAGTTTACGTACAGCTCAAGAGACCCAGTACTTC. It codes for CASSLRTAQETQYF.

This clonotype has more than one count but fewer than ten. The chain has TRBV5-1 and TRBJ1-4, with D possibly TRBD1 on 6 matching bases. The germline gives CDR1 SGHRS, CDR2 YFSETQ. V dropped 0 bases and J dropped 0 bases, with 21 bases sitting between them. The CDR3 extends over 20 amino acids. For the CDR3, the DNA is TGCGCCAGCAGCTTGGCCGTTGCAGGGGAGGCCCCCTCAACTAATGAAAAACTGTTTTTT. Amino acids: CASSLAVAGEAPSTNEKLFF.

The sample holds many counts of this clonotype. The rearrangement links TRBV5-1 to TRBJ2-3; 9 bases match TRBD2. Germline CDR1 reads SGHRS; CDR2 reads YFSETQ. This CDR3 has 15 amino acids. With V trimmed by 3 bases and J by 4 bases, 6 bases remained unmatched. The CDR3 is CASSSNSGGADTQYF. The CDR3 DNA reads as TGCGCCAGCAGCTCAAATAGCGGGGGCGCAGATACGCAGTATTTT.

This clonotype was detected only a few times. The V gene is TRBV20-1, the J gene TRBJ2-5; 9 nucleotides align to TRBD1. From germline, CDR1 is DFQATT and CDR2 SNEGSKA (reference sequence). This CDR3 is 13 amino acids long. Trimming removed 5 bases from V and 6 bases from J; junction bases left unmatched: 7. The CDR3 sequence is CSAYRDREKTQYF. DNA of the CDR3: TGCAGTGCTTACCGGGACAGGGAAAAGACCCAGTACTTC.